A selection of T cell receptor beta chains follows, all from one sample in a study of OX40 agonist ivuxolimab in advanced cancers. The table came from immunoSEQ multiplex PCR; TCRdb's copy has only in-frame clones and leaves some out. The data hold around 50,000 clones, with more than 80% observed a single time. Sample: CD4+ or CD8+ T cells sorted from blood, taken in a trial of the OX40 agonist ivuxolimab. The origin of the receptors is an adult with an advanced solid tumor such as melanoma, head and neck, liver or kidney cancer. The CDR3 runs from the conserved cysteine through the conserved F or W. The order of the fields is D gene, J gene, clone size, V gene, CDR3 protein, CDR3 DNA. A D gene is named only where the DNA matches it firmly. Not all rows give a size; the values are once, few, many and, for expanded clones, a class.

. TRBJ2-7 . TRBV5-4 CASSLPGLSDVHEQYF TGTGCCAGCAGCTTGCCCGGACTATCCGATGTCCACGAGCAGTACTTC
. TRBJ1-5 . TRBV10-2 CASSESAKNQPQHF TGCGCCAGCAGTGAGTCAGCAAAGAATCAGCCCCAGCATTTT
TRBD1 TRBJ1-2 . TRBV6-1 CASTMDRGDRYTF TGTGCCAGCACCATGGACAGGGGGGATCGCTACACCTTC
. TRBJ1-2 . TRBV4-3 CASSQDPRTVLTDYGYTF TGCGCCAGCAGCCAAGATCCGAGGACAGTCCTAACGGACTATGGCTACACCTTC
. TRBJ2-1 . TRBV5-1 CASSFEDPTGDEQFF TGCGCCAGCAGCTTTGAGGACCCAACCGGGGATGAGCAGTTCTTC
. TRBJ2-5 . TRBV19 CASSSLQETQYF TGTGCCAGTAGTTCCCTACAGGAGACCCAGTACTTC
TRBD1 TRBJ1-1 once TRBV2 CASSLGTENTEAFF TGTGCCAGCAGCCTGGGGACAGAGAACACTGAAGCTTTCTTT
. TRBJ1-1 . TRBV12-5 CASGLATSTEAFF TGTGCTAGTGGTTTGGCGACAAGCACTGAAGCTTTCTTT
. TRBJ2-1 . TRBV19 CASSMISGVPKNEQFF TGTGCCAGTAGTATGATCTCGGGAGTACCCAAGAATGAGCAGTTCTTC
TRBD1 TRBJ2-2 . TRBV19 CASSARTGGPTGELFF TGTGCCAGTAGTGCCCGGACAGGGGGGCCTACCGGGGAGCTGTTTTTT
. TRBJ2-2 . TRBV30 CAGRGASNTGELFF TGTGCCGGAAGGGGGGCCTCGAACACCGGGGAGCTGTTTTTT
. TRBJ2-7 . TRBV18 CASSPGLNSYEQYF TGTGCCAGCTCACCCGGCTTAAACTCCTACGAGCAGTACTTC
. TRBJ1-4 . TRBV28 CASMAGTDLKLFF TGTGCCAGCATGGCAGGAACAGATCTCAAACTGTTTTTT
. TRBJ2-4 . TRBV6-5 CASSYSRESKNIQYF TGTGCCAGCAGTTACTCCCGGGAGAGCAAAAACATTCAGTACTTC
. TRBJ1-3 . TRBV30 CAWRAVTNSGNTIYF TGTGCCTGGAGAGCCGTAACCAACTCTGGAAACACCATATATTTT
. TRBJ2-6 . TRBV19 CASNQGWAGANVLTF TGTGCCAGTAATCAGGGATGGGCGGGGGCCAACGTCCTGACTTTC
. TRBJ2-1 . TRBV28 CASSSNGQLYNEQFF TGTGCCAGCAGTTCCAATGGACAGCTCTACAATGAGCAGTTCTTC
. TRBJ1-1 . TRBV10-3 CAISETGNTKAFF TGTGCCATCAGTGAGACAGGGAACACTAAAGCTTTCTTT
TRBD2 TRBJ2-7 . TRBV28 CASRPASGWVSYEQYF TGTGCCAGCAGGCCCGCTAGCGGATGGGTATCCTACGAGCAGTACTTC
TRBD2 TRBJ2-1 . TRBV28 CASSLGTRVNEQFF TGTGCCAGCAGTCTAGGGACTAGGGTCAATGAGCAGTTCTTC